The 21 T cell receptor beta chains listed next were all sequenced from one sample in a study of T cells in Graves' hyperthyroidism and ophthalmopathy. RNA transcripts gave rise to amplified TCR beta CDR3 regions. The HTBI primer set served for first-round RT-PCR of the TCR CDR3. TCRdb processed the multiplex PCR reads anew with MiXCR; each CDR3 protein has one entry. The data show hundreds of thousands of distinct CDR3 sequences, less than 25% seen once. The specimen was blood. Receptors were obtained from a man in his thirties or forties with Graves' ophthalmopathy.

The chain couples TRBV19 to TRBJ1-2; no definite D call. The CDR3 contains 13 residues. The V gene's germline CDR1 is LNHDA and CDR2 SQIVND (reference sequence). Trimming removed 6 bases from V and 2 bases from J, with 10 bases in between. As DNA, the CDR3 is TGTGCCAGTAGGGTCAGAGAGAACTATGGCTACACCTTC. Protein: CASRVRENYGYTF.

There are a few counts of this clonotype. CDR3 bases: TGTGCCTGGAGTCCGACAGGGGGCAGCTCCTACGAGCAGTACTTC. This sequence encodes CAWSPTGGSSYEQYF. This rearrangement joins TRBV30 to TRBJ2-7, with 10 bases that match TRBD1. In germline, CDR1 is GTSNPN, CDR2 SVGIG (reference sequence). The CDR3 has 15 residues. Trimming removed 2 bases from V and 0 bases from J; junction bases left unmatched: 4.

The sample holds a few counts of this clonotype. The V and J genes are TRBV19 and TRBJ2-1, with 8 bases lining up with TRBD1. Germline loops: CDR1 LNHDA, CDR2 SQIVND (reference sequence). J was trimmed by 6 bases and V by 6 bases; bases with no gene match: 10. The CDR3 spans 15 residues. In DNA, the CDR3 is TGTGCCAGTAGGCCTAGGGGACAGGAGGGCAATGAGCAGTTCTTC. As protein: CASRPRGQEGNEQFF.

This clonotype was seen repeatedly, ten times or more. This chain joins TRBV20-1 and TRBJ2-7; D gene unclear. V was cut by 0 bases and J by 2 bases, with 8 bases left in between. Germline CDR1 and CDR2: DFQATT and SNEGSKA (reference sequence). This CDR3 comprises 13 residues. CDR3 region: CSARDSLAYEQYF. The CDR3 DNA is TGCAGTGCTAGAGACTCGCTAGCCTACGAGCAGTACTTC.

This clonotype has only a few counts. The rearrangement links TRBV20-1 to TRBJ2-1, with TRBD2 identical over 10 bases. The ends lost 1 base at V and 7 bases at J; junction bases unmatched: 10. The CDR3 contains 16 residues. CDR1 DFQATT and CDR2 SNEGSKA come from the germline V gene (reference sequence). CDR3: CSARGWLAGEINEQFF. CDR3 in DNA: TGCAGTGCTAGAGGATGGCTAGCGGGAGAGATTAATGAGCAGTTCTTC.

This clonotype was picked up a small number of times. The chain uses TRBV6-5 and TRBJ2-5, with 10 bases fitting TRBD2. The CDR3 has 18 amino acids. Germline trimming cut 2 bases from V and 1 base from J; bases unmatched to any gene: 10. The germline V gene encodes CDR1 MNHEY and CDR2 SVGAGI. CDR3 DNA: TGTGCCAGCAGTTACCGCGCTAGCGGGAGAAGACTCCAAGAGACCCAGTACTTC. Translated: CASSYRASGRRLQETQYF.

This clonotype was observed a few times. This chain joins TRBV19 and TRBJ1-5, with TRBD1 matching over 7 bases. Per the germline V gene, CDR1 is LNHDA and CDR2 is SQIVND (reference sequence). The V and J ends lost 8 bases and 1 base, in that order; junction bases with no gene match: 8. CDR3 length: 15 residues. CDR3 nucleotide sequence: TGTGCCAGTGCAAACAGGGGAATGAGCAATCAGCCCCAGCATTTT. Amino acids: CASANRGMSNQPQHF.

In this sample, this clonotype turned up many times. The chain carries TRBV28 and TRBJ2-7, with D possibly matching TRBD1 (6 bases). Trimming stripped 2 bases from V and 0 bases from J, with 11 bases between. The CDR3 has 15 residues. Germline values: CDR1 MDHEN, CDR2 SYDVKM. The CDR3 is CASSLAGAGSYEQYF. The DNA for the CDR3 is TGTGCCAGCAGTTTAGCAGGGGCTGGCTCCTACGAGCAGTACTTC. The whole variable domain, filled in from reference TRBV28 and TRBJ2-7, reads DVKVTQSSRYLVKRTGEKVFLECVQDMDHENMFWYRQDPGLGLRLIYFSYDVKMKEKGDIPEGYSVSREKKERFSLILESASTNQTSMYLCASSLAGAGSYEQYFGPGTRLTVT.

This rearrangement joins TRBV6-9 to TRBJ2-2, with D hard to call. V was cut by 4 bases and J by 1 base, with 7 bases left in between. The CDR3 contains 14 residues. The V gene's germline CDR1 is MNHGY and CDR2 SVAAGI. The DNA of the CDR3 is TGTGCCAGCAGTTCGGTAGGGAACACCGGGGAGCTGTTTTTT. As protein: CASSSVGNTGELFF.

The chain joins TRBV28 to TRBJ2-1; D is perhaps TRBD2 (5 bases). The CDR3 contains 14 residues. V lost 6 bases to trimming and J lost 4 bases, with 13 bases between them. Germline CDR1 and CDR2: MDHEN and SYDVKM. CDR3 in DNA: TGTGCCAGCAGCCCCCCGGACTCGTACAATGAGCAGTTCTTC. Amino acids: CASSPPDSYNEQFF.

The chain is built from TRBV27 and TRBJ2-7; 9 nucleotides line up with TRBD2. The ends lost 6 bases at V and 7 bases at J; junction bases unmatched: 10. CDR3 length equals 14 residues. Per the germline V gene, CDR1 is MNHEY and CDR2 is SMNVEV (reference sequence). This CDR3 is CASSTGTSRLEQYF. The CDR3 DNA reads TGTGCCAGCAGCACCGGGACTAGCAGATTGGAGCAGTACTTC.

This clonotype occurred many times. The V and J genes are TRBV11-2 and TRBJ1-1; the D gene is possibly TRBD1 (5 bases). With 4 bases removed from V and 1 base from J, the gap between germline ends came to 16 bases. The germline V gene has CDR1 SGHAT and CDR2 FQNNGV. The CDR3 totals 16 residues. The CDR3 region is CASSSRGSPENTEAFF. The DNA of the CDR3 is TGTGCCAGCAGCTCTAGGGGCAGCCCAGAGAACACTGAAGCTTTCTTT.

This clonotype was observed a few times. This rearrangement joins TRBV29-1 to TRBJ2-1; 9 nucleotides line up with TRBD2. Germline values: CDR1 SQVTM, CDR2 ANQGSEA. V lost 6 bases to trimming and J lost 7 bases; unmatched junction nucleotides: 16. The CDR3 runs 16 residues. The CDR3 sequence is CSVVGPLAGERNEQFF. In DNA form, the CDR3 reads TGCAGCGTCGTAGGGCCCTTAGCGGGAGAACGAAATGAGCAGTTCTTC.

The rearrangement joins TRBV20-1 to TRBJ2-5, with 8 nucleotides matching TRBD2. The CDR3 length is 14 residues. V dropped 6 bases and J dropped 6; count of bases not matched to a gene: 12. From germline, CDR1 is DFQATT and CDR2 SNEGSKA (reference sequence). The CDR3 DNA reads as TGCAGTGCCAGAACTAGCGGAGAGGGGAAGACCCAGTACTTC. Residues: CSARTSGEGKTQYF.

Note on this clonotype: A read error may produce the germline difference seen at one junction end. This sequence joins TRBV6-1 and TRBJ1-1; maybe TRBD1 (5 bases). CDR3 length: 15 residues. Germline CDR1 reads MNHNS; CDR2 reads SASEGT. The CDR3 bases are TGTGCCAGCGGTGAAATGGTAGGGGTGACAGTGCGGGCTTTCTTT. Its translation: CASGEMVGVTVRAFF.

On this clonotype itself: Germline is not matched at one junction end, which may reflect a read error. The chain combines TRBV18 with TRBJ2-1; perhaps TRBD1 as D (6 bases). This CDR3 comprises 16 residues. Germline lookup yields CDR1 KGHSH and CDR2 LQKENI. CDR3 DNA sequence: TGTGCCAGCTCACCGTTAGGGCAGGGGTCCTACAATGGGCAGTTCTTC. It specifies CASSPLGQGSYNGQFF.

This clonotype appeared a few times. V usage is TRBV20-1 and J usage is TRBJ2-5, with D unresolved. The germline V gene has CDR1 DFQATT and CDR2 SNEGSKA (reference sequence). Between the trimmed V and J ends, which lost 1 base and 5 bases, there was a span of 11 bases. The CDR3 loop spans 13 amino acids. The CDR3: CSARALELETQYF. CDR3 DNA sequence: TGCAGTGCTAGAGCCTTAGAACTGGAGACCCAGTACTTC.

This clonotype was recorded many times. This chain joins TRBV15 and TRBJ2-1; a weak D match, TRBD1 (8 bases). V was trimmed by 3 bases and J by 5 bases, leaving 20 bases between them. The CDR3 is made up of 17 amino acids. The germline gives CDR1 LNHNV, CDR2 YYDKDF (reference sequence). Here the CDR3 DNA reads TGTGCCACCAGCAGGACCAGGGGGCTAGCGGTAAACAATGAGCAGTTCTTC. This translates into CATSRTRGLAVNNEQFF.

The gene calls are TRBV27 and TRBJ2-7; D might be TRBD2 (6 bases). Deletions cut 4 bases from V and 6 bases from J, with 13 bases between. The CDR3 length is 13 residues. Germline loops: CDR1 MNHEY, CDR2 SMNVEV (reference sequence). The CDR3 DNA follows: TGTGCCAGCAGTTATGCGGGGAGGACCGAGCAGTACTTC. Protein: CASSYAGRTEQYF.

This chain uses TRBV7-2 with TRBJ2-2; D unclear. CDR1 and CDR2 from the germline V gene are SGHTA and FQGNSA. The CDR3 contains 13 residues. The ends were cut back, 5 bases at V and 6 bases at J, with 10 bases in the middle. The CDR3 sequence: CASSRSEAGELFF. CDR3 sequence (DNA): TGTGCCAGCAGCCGAAGCGAGGCCGGGGAGCTGTTTTTT.

The rearrangement joins TRBV6-1 to TRBJ1-1, with D perhaps matching TRBD1 (6 bases). V shed 3 bases and J shed 8 bases, with 25 bases lying between them. CDR3 size: 17 residues. Per germline, CDR1 MNHNS and CDR2 SASEGT. The CDR3 here is CASSEKLQAQGKKEAFF. CDR3 DNA: TGTGCCAGCAGTGAGAAACTGCAGGCACAGGGCAAAAAGGAAGCTTTCTTT.